A selection of T cell receptor beta chains follows, all from one sample in a study of spatial heterogeneity in lung cancer. Via MiXCR, TCRdb re-called the 5' RACE reads, giving one row per CDR3 protein. Of some 9,000 distinct CDR3 sequences in the sample, 5% to 6.5% are singletons; the top ten hold over 20%. Sequences were derived from lung tumor tissue, sampled at surgery. The receptors were sampled from a female donor with early-stage non-small cell lung cancer. Both conserved end residues are part of each CDR3. The D gene is left open where the match is weak. Clone size is shown for a subset of rows, as once, few, many or a class of expanded clone.

v_gene	j_gene	d_gene	abundance	CDR3aa	CDR3nt
TRBV5-5	TRBJ1-2	NA	many	CASSLGLDGYTF	TGTGCCAGCAGCTTGGGTTTAGACGGCTACACCTTC
TRBV12-3/TRBV12-4	TRBJ2-1	NA	medium-sized	CASRSLTRGNEQFF	TGTGCCAGCAGGTCCTTGACTAGAGGCAATGAGCAGTTCTTC
TRBV5-4	TRBJ2-7	NA	many	CASSTFSWDLEYEQYF	TGTGCCAGCAGCACGTTTTCTTGGGATTTGGAATACGAGCAGTACTTC
TRBV28	TRBJ2-7	NA	few	CASLRLPYEQYF	TGTGCCAGCCTTCGCCTTCCCTACGAGCAGTACTTC
TRBV10-3	TRBJ2-2	NA	many	CAISESEVAGELFF	TGTGCCATCAGTGAGTCGGAAGTCGCCGGGGAGCTGTTTTTT
TRBV19	TRBJ1-4	NA	many	CASQTASWEKLFF	TGTGCCAGTCAGACAGCCTCCTGGGAAAAACTGTTTTTT
TRBV4-2	TRBJ2-1	TRBD2	large	CASSQDLGLAGGKEFF	TGTGCCAGCAGCCAAGATCTAGGACTAGCGGGGGGGAAGGAGTTCTTC
TRBV12-3/TRBV12-4	TRBJ1-6	NA	many	CASSFGAGNSPLHF	TGTGCCAGCAGTTTTGGGGCAGGGAATTCACCCCTCCACTTT
TRBV20-1	TRBJ2-4	NA	medium-sized	CSAAADGSKFIGKNIQYF	TGCAGTGCTGCCGCCGATGGGTCTAAATTTATAGGCAAAAACATTCAGTACTTC
TRBV7-3	TRBJ2-2	NA	NA	CASSLRNTGELFF	TGTGCCAGCAGCTTAAGAAACACCGGGGAGCTGTTTTTT
TRBV30	TRBJ1-5	NA	NA	CAWRPQGQGNQPQHF	TGTGCCTGGAGACCCCAGGGTCAGGGGAATCAGCCCCAGCATTTT
TRBV12-3/TRBV12-4	TRBJ1-3	NA	medium-sized	CASSGPLGRTDAFAPAGTIYF	TGTGCCAGCAGTGGGCCTCTCGGACGCACGGATGCTTTTGCCCCGGCTGGTACCATATATTTT
TRBV2	TRBJ2-3	TRBD1	many	CAGQEAASTDTQYF	TGTGCCGGACAGGAGGCAGCAAGCACAGATACGCAGTATTTT
TRBV6-6	TRBJ1-2	NA	many	CASRSPQEGYYGYTF	TGTGCCAGCAGGTCTCCACAGGAGGGCTACTATGGCTACACCTTC
TRBV6-2/TRBV6-3	TRBJ2-5	NA	medium-sized	CACNTGYQETQYF	TGTGCCTGCAATACGGGATACCAGGAGACCCAGTACTTC
TRBV16	TRBJ2-1	NA	many	CASSQSSAEQFF	TGTGCCAGCAGCCAATCCTCGGCCGAGCAGTTCTTC
TRBV7-2	TRBJ1-3	NA	many	CASSPAATAFSGNTIYF	TGTGCCAGCAGCCCCGCGGCCACGGCCTTCTCTGGAAACACCATATATTTT